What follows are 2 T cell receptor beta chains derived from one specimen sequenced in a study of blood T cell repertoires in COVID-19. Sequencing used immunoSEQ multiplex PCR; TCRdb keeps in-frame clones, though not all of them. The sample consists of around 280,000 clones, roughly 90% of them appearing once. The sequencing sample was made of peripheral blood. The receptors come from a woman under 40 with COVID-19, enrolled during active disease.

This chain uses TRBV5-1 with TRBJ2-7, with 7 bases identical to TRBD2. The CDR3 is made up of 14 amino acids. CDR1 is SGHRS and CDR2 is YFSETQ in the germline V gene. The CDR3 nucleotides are TGCGCTACCAAACGGGCGGGAGAAGACTACGAGCAGTACTTC. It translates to CATKRAGEDYEQYF.

The CDR3 nucleotides read TGCGCCAGCAGCCAAGAAAGATGGAGCGGGGGGGCCCCAGATACGCAGTATTTT. Protein sequence: CASSQERWSGGAPDTQYF. The chain couples TRBV4-1 to TRBJ2-3; 10 bases map to TRBD2. This CDR3 spans 18 amino acids. The J segment lost 4 bases and the V segment lost 0 bases, leaving 10 bases of the junction unmatched. CDR1 is MGHRA, CDR2 YSYEKL, per germline.